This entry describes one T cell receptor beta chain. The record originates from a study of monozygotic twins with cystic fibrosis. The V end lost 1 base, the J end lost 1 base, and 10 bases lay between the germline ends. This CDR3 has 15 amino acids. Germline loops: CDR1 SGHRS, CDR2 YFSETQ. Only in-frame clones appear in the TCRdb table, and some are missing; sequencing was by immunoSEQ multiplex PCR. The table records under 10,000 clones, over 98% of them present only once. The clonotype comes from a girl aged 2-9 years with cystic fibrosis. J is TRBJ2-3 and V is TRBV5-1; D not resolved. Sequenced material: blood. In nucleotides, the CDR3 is TGCGCCAGCAGCTTGAGGCAGCTTGGCACAGATACGCAGTATTTT. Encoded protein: CASSLRQLGTDTQYF. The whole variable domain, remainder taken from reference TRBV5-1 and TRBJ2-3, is KAGVTQTPRYLIKTRGQQVTLSCSPISGHRSVSWYQQTPGQGLQFLFEYFSETQRNKGNFPGRFSGRQFSNSRSEMNVSTLELGDSALYLCASSLRQLGTDTQYFGPGTRLTVL.